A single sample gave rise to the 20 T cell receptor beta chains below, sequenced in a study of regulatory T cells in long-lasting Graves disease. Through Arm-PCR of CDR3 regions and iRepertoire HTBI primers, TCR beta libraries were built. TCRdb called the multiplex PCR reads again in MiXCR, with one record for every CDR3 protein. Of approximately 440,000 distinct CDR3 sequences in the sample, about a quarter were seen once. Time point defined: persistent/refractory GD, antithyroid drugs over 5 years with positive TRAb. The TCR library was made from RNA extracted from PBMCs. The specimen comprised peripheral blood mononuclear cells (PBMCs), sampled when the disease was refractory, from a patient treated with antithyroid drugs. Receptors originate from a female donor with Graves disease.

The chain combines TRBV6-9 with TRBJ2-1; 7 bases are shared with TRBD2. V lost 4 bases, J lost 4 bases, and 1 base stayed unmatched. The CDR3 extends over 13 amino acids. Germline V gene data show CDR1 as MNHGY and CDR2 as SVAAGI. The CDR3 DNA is TGTGCCAGCAGTTTCGGGGGGTACAATGAGCAGTTCTTC. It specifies CASSFGGYNEQFF.

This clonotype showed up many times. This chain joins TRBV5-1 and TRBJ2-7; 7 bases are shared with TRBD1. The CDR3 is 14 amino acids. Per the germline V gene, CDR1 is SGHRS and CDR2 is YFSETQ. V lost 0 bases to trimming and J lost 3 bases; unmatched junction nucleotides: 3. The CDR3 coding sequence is TGCGCCAGCAGCTTGGTGCAGGGGGTCTACGAGCAGTACTTC. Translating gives CASSLVQGVYEQYF.

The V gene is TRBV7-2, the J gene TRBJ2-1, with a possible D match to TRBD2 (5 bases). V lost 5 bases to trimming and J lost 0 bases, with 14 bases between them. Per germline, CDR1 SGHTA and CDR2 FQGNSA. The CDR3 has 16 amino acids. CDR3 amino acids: CASSEKAVSSYNEQFF. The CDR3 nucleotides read TGTGCCAGCAGCGAAAAAGCGGTGAGCTCCTACAATGAGCAGTTCTTC.

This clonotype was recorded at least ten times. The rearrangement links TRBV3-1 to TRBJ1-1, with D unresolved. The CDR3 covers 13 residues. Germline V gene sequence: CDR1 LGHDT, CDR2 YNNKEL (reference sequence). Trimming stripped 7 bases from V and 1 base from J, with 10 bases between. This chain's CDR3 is CASTRKANTEAFF. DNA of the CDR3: TGTGCCAGCACCCGGAAGGCGAACACTGAAGCTTTCTTT.

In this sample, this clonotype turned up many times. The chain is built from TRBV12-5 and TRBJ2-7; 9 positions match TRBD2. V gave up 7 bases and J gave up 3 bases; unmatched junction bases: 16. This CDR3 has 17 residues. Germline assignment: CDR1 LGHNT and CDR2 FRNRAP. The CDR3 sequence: CASDWAPSGRPHYEQYF. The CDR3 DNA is TGTGCTAGTGATTGGGCACCAAGCGGGAGGCCTCACTACGAGCAGTACTTC.

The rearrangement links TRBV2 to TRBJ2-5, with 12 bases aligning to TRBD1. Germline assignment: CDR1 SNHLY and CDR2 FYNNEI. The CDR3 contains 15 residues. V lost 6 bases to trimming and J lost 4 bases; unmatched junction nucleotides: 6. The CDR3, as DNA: TGTGCCAGCAGGGGGGGACAGGGGGCGCGAGAGACCCAGTACTTC. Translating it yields CASRGGQGARETQYF.

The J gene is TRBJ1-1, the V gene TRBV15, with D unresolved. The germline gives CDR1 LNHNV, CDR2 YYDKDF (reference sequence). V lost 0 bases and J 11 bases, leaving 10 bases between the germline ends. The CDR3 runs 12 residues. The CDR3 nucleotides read TGTGCCACCAGCAGAGATGATGGCCGGGCTTTCTTT. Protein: CATSRDDGRAFF. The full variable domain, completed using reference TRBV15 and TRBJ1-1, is DAMVIQNPRYQVTQFGKPVTLSCSQTLNHNVMYWYQQKSSQAPKLLFHYYDKDFNNEADTPDNFQSRRPNTSFCFLDIRSPGLGDTAMYLCATSRDDGRAFFGQGTRLTVV.

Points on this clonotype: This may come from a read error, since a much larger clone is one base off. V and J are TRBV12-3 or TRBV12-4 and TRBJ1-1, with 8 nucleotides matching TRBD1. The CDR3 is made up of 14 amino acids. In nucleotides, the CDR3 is TGTGCCAGCGGTTTCATGCAGGGGGCGGCTGAAGCTTTCTTT. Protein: CASGFMQGAAEAFF.

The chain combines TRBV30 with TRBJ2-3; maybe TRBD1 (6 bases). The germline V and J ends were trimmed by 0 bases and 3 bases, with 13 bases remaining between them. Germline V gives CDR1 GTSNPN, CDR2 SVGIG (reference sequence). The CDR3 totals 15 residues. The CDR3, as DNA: TGTGCCTGGAGTGTACAGGGTAGGGTGACAGATACGCAGTATTTT. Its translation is CAWSVQGRVTDTQYF.

The CDR3 DNA sequence: TGTGCCAGCAGCGTAGACCAGGGGGGGGTTGGCGGGGAGCTGTTTTTT. This codes for CASSVDQGGVGGELFF. This sequence joins TRBV9 and TRBJ2-2, with D possibly called TRBD1 or TRBD2 (7 bases each). V gave up 0 bases and J gave up 7 bases, with 16 bases separating them. Germline lookup yields CDR1 SGDLS and CDR2 YYNGEE. The CDR3 runs to 16 residues.

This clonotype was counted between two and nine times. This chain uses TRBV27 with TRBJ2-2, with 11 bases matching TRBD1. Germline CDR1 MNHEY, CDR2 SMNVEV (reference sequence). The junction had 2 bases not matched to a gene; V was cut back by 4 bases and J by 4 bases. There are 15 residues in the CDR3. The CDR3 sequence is CASSYGTGGTGELFF. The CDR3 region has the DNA TGTGCCAGCAGTTACGGGACAGGGGGCACCGGGGAGCTGTTTTTT.

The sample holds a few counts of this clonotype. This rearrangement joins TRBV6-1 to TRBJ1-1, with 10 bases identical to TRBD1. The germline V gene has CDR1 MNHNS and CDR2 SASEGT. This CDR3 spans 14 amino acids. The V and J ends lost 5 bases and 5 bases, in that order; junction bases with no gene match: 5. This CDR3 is CASSRQGAETEAFF. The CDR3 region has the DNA TGTGCCAGCAGTCGACAGGGGGCTGAAACTGAAGCTTTCTTT.

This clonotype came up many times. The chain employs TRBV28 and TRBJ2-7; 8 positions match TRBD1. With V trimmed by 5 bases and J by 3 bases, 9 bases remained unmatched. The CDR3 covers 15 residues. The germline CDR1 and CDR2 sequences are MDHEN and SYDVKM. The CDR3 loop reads CASSIRRTGNYEQYF. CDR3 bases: TGTGCCAGCAGTATCCGCCGGACAGGGAACTACGAGCAGTACTTC.

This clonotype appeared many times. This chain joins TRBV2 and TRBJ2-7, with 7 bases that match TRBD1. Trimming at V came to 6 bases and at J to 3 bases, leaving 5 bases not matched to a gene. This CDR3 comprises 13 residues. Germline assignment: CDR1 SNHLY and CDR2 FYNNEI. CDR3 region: CASRPTGLYEQYF. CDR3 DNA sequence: TGTGCCAGCAGACCGACAGGGCTCTACGAGCAGTACTTC.

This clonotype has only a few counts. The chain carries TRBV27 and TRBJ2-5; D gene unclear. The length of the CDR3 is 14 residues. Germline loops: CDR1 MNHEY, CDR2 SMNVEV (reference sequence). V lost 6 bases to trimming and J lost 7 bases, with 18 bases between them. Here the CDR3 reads CASRTTSKGSTQYF. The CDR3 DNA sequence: TGTGCCAGCAGGACGACCTCCAAGGGCTCGACCCAGTACTTC.

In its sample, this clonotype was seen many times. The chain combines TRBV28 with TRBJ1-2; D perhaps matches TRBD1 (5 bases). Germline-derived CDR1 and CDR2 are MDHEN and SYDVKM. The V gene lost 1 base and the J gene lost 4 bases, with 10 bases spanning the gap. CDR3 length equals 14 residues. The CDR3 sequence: CASSLSSGLYGYTF. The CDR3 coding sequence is TGTGCCAGCAGTTTATCGTCAGGGCTCTATGGCTACACCTTC.

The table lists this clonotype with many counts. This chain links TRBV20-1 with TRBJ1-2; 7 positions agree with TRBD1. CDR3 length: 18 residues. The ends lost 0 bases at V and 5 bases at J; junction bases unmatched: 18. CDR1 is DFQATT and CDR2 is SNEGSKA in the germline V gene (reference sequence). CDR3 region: CSARDSPLPRGRGYGYTF. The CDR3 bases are TGCAGTGCTAGAGATTCCCCACTCCCTAGGGGGCGCGGGTATGGCTACACCTTC.

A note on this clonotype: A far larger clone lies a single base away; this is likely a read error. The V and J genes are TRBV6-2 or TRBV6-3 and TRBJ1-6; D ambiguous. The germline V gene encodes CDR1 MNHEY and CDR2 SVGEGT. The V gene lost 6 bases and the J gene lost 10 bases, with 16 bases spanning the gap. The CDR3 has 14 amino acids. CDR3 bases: TGTGCCAGCAGAGCAGGAGTGTCCAGCTCACCCCTCCACTTT. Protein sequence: CASRAGVSSSPLHF.

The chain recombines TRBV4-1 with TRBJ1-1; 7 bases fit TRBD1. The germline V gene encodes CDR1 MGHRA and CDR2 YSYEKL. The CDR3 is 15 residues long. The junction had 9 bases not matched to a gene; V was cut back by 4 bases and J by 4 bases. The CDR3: CASSRGQAMGTEAFF. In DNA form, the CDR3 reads TGCGCCAGCAGCCGAGGACAGGCAATGGGCACTGAAGCTTTCTTT.

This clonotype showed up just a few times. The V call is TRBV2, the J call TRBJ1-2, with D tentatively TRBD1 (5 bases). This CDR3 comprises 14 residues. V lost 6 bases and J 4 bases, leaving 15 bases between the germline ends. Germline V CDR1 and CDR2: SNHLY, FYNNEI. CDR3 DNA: TGTGCCAGCAGCTCCCGGGGCCAAACCTATGGCTACACCTTC. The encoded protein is CASSSRGQTYGYTF.